Each of the 3 T cell receptor beta chains below was sequenced from the same sample in a study of chemoradiotherapy in HPV16-positive cancers. Method: immunoSEQ multiplex PCR; TCRdb's copy keeps in-frame clones and lacks some. The repertoire holds approximately 35,000 clones, about 80% seen once, with 3.8% in the top ten. The specimen comprised blood, sampled from a patient who underwent chemoradiotherapy. The receptors were gathered from a human donor with HPV-associated anogenital cancer.

The chain is built from TRBV2 and TRBJ1-1; 12 bases agree with TRBD1. This CDR3 has 18 amino acids. V trimming: 8 bases; J trimming: 0 bases; junction bases outside the gene matches: 13. The germline V gene encodes CDR1 SNHLY and CDR2 FYNNEI. CDR3 nucleotide sequence: TGTGCCAGCCAGTACCCCGGGACAGGGGGCGCAGTGAACACTGAAGCTTTCTTT. Translation gives CASQYPGTGGAVNTEAFF.

The chain combines TRBV6-1 with TRBJ1-2; a possible D gene is TRBD1 (6 bases). The germline V gene encodes CDR1 MNHNS and CDR2 SASEGT. Between the trimmed V and J ends, which lost 1 base and 4 bases, there was a span of 16 bases. The CDR3 is made up of 16 amino acids. The DNA of the CDR3 is TGTGCCAGCAGTGAAGAGTGGACAGAAACTTTCTATGGCTACACCTTC. As protein: CASSEEWTETFYGYTF.

V usage is TRBV6-5 and J usage is TRBJ2-7; D remains ambiguous. Trimming removed 6 bases from V and 4 bases from J, with 13 bases in between. Germline V CDR1 and CDR2: MNHEY, SVGAGI. The CDR3 contains 13 residues. CDR3 sequence (DNA): TGTGCCAGCAGGGCGGTACCGTCATACGAGCAGTACTTC. As protein: CASRAVPSYEQYF.